Shown below are 30 T cell receptor beta chains from a single sample sequenced in a study of graft-versus-host responses after intestinal transplantation. Only in-frame clones appear in the TCRdb table, and some are missing; sequencing was by immunoSEQ multiplex PCR. The repertoire holds about 14,000 clones, with roughly 82% as singletons. Both intraepithelial and lamina propria lymphocytes were released by processing graft tissue. Material: ileum tissue, obtained 27 days after intestinal transplant. These receptors were taken from a human patient who received an intestinal transplant, so some T cells may come from the graft donor.

This clone came up once. This chain connects TRBV28 to TRBJ1-1; TRBD1 might be the D (6 bases). With 8 bases removed from V and 7 bases from J, the gap between germline ends came to 17 bases. This CDR3 has 13 amino acids. Germline assignment: CDR1 MDHEN and CDR2 SYDVKM. The chain's CDR3 is CASGSRGPLEAFF. CDR3 coding DNA: TGTGCCAGCGGCTCCAGGGGACCCCTTGAAGCTTTCTTT.

The chain has TRBV2 and TRBJ1-1; D not resolved. Germline CDR1 reads SNHLY; CDR2 reads FYNNEI. Trimming left V 4 bases short and J 4 bases short, with 13 bases between. CDR3 size: 14 residues. This CDR3 is CASSGTMGSTEAFF. In DNA form, the CDR3 reads TGTGCCAGCAGTGGGACGATGGGGAGCACTGAAGCTTTCTTT.

The chain joins TRBV7-9 to TRBJ2-3; 7 bases map to TRBD1. Germline V gene sequence: CDR1 SEHNR, CDR2 FQNEAQ (reference sequence). This CDR3 spans 14 amino acids. V trimming: 3 bases; J trimming: 6 bases; junction bases outside the gene matches: 6. The CDR3 is CASSFDRVGDTQYF. The CDR3 coding sequence is TGTGCCAGCAGCTTCGACAGGGTGGGGGATACGCAGTATTTT.

This clone was seen a few times. This chain connects TRBV20-1 to TRBJ2-1; TRBD1 matches at 8 bases. The CDR3 runs 11 residues. Germline V lookup: CDR1 DFQATT, CDR2 SNEGSKA (reference sequence). V was pared by 5 bases and J by 8 bases, with 2 bases of the junction left unmatched. The CDR3 is CSAEDRDEQFF. In DNA form, the CDR3 reads TGCAGTGCTGAGGACAGGGATGAGCAGTTCTTC.

The chain links TRBV7-9 to TRBJ2-7; 8 bases are a match to TRBD1. The CDR3 has 15 amino acids. Germline lookup yields CDR1 SEHNR and CDR2 FQNEAQ (reference sequence). J gave up 5 bases and V 1 base, and 7 bases lay outside the gene matches. CDR3 nucleotide sequence: TGTGCCAGCAGCTTAGTAAGGACAGGGAAGCACGAGCAGTACTTC. Protein sequence: CASSLVRTGKHEQYF.

The chain has TRBV7-9 and TRBJ1-1; D gene ambiguous. The CDR3 runs 15 residues. Germline V lookup: CDR1 SEHNR, CDR2 FQNEAQ (reference sequence). Trimming left V 6 bases short and J 1 base short, with 15 bases between. The CDR3 nucleotides read TGTGCCAGCAGGAACAGCAATAACCAGAACACTGAAGCTTTCTTT. Translated: CASRNSNNQNTEAFF.

The gene calls are TRBV28 and TRBJ2-2; 12 bases match TRBD2. CDR3 size: 18 residues. The germline V gene encodes CDR1 MDHEN and CDR2 SYDVKM. The trim removed 7 bases at V and 8 bases at J, leaving 17 bases unmatched. The CDR3, as DNA: TGTGCCAGCACCGTGGGGCTAGCGGGGGGGCCGATTCCTGGGGAGCTGTTTTTT. Translation gives CASTVGLAGGPIPGELFF.

The chain carries TRBV7-2 and TRBJ1-6, with TRBD1 matching 7 bases. The germline gives CDR1 SGHTA, CDR2 FQGNSA. The CDR3 has 18 amino acids. The junction had 15 bases not matched to a gene; V was cut back by 2 bases and J by 8 bases. Here the CDR3 reads CASSLSPFPGTEDSPLHF. As DNA, the CDR3 is TGTGCCAGCAGCTTATCCCCATTCCCCGGGACAGAAGATTCACCCCTCCACTTT.

The chain carries TRBV7-9 and TRBJ2-5; 7 positions match TRBD1. Trimming took 2 bases from V and 4 from J; bases not matched to a gene: 4. The CDR3 spans 14 residues. The germline V gene encodes CDR1 SEHNR and CDR2 FQNEAQ (reference sequence). The CDR3, as DNA: TGTGCCAGCAGCTTACTTGCAGGGGGAGAGACCCAGTACTTC. Encoded protein: CASSLLAGGETQYF.

The chain has TRBV5-5 and TRBJ2-3; D not certain. V lost 0 bases, J lost 3 bases, and 11 bases lay in between. CDR3 size: 15 residues. Germline V gives CDR1 SGHKS, CDR2 YYEKEE (reference sequence). In DNA form, the CDR3 reads TGTGCCAGCAGCTTGGCCCAAGTTAGTACAGATACGCAGTATTTT. It is translated as CASSLAQVSTDTQYF.

This chain joins TRBV5-1 and TRBJ1-1; D is unresolved. This CDR3 region has 13 residues. Germline loops: CDR1 SGHRS, CDR2 YFSETQ. The V gene lost 7 bases and the J gene lost 0 bases, with 10 bases spanning the gap. The CDR3 region is CASRPGVNTEAFF. In DNA, the CDR3 is TGCGCCAGCCGACCCGGGGTGAACACTGAAGCTTTCTTT.

The genes are TRBV6-6 and TRBJ2-5; 7 bases fit TRBD2. From germline, CDR1 is MNHNY and CDR2 SVGAGI (reference sequence). The CDR3 totals 14 residues. V trimming: 6 bases; J trimming: 2 bases; junction bases outside the gene matches: 6. In nucleotides, the CDR3 is TGTGCCAGCAGCCCTAGACTAGCTCAAGAGACCCAGTACTTC. The encoded protein is CASSPRLAQETQYF.

This sequence joins TRBV28 and TRBJ1-2; 7 bases match TRBD1. From germline, CDR1 is MDHEN and CDR2 SYDVKM. The CDR3 spans 16 residues. J was trimmed by 6 bases and V by 5 bases; bases with no gene match: 15. The CDR3 sequence: CASSLTPGQTRNGYTF. CDR3 sequence (DNA): TGTGCCAGCAGTCTCACTCCGGGACAGACACGGAATGGCTACACCTTC.

The chain uses TRBV11-2 and TRBJ2-5; tentatively, D is TRBD1 (6 bases). This CDR3 is built from 15 residues. V lost 5 bases to trimming and J lost 0 bases, with 13 bases between them. CDR1 is SGHAT and CDR2 is FQNNGV in the germline V gene. The CDR3 sequence is CASSPPAGDQETQYF. DNA for the CDR3: TGTGCCAGCAGCCCACCGGCAGGGGACCAAGAGACCCAGTACTTC.

The chain joins TRBV28 to TRBJ1-5, with 9 bases aligning to TRBD1. J lost 5 bases, V lost 4 bases, and 6 bases had no gene match. This CDR3 spans 15 amino acids. Germline CDR1 reads MDHEN; CDR2 reads SYDVKM. The CDR3 coding sequence is TGTGCCAGCAGTTCTCCGGGACAGGGTCATCAGCCCCAGCATTTT. This translates into CASSSPGQGHQPQHF.

There are a few counts of this clone. The chain carries TRBV6-5 and TRBJ1-4, with a tentative D call TRBD1 (6 bases). The germline V gene has CDR1 MNHEY and CDR2 SVGAGI. V lost 7 bases and J lost 12, with 21 bases in between. The CDR3 is 14 residues long. CDR3 DNA: TGTGCCAGCAATCCGAGACAGGCGTCTGGGGAACTGTTTTTT. It encodes CASNPRQASGELFF.

The chain uses TRBV2 and TRBJ1-4, with D maybe TRBD1 (6 bases). The V gene's germline CDR1 is SNHLY and CDR2 FYNNEI. V shed 6 bases and J shed 7 bases, with 15 bases lying between them. This CDR3 is built from 14 residues. CDR3 sequence: CASRDRAGSEKLFF. The CDR3 DNA is TGTGCCAGCAGGGACAGAGCGGGATCTGAAAAACTGTTTTTT. The full variable domain, rest sourced from reference TRBV2 and TRBJ1-4, is EPEVTQTPSHQVTQMGQEVILRCVPISNHLYFYWYRQILGQKVEFLVSFYNNEISEKSEIFDDQFSVERPDGSNFTLKIRSTKLEDSAMYFCASRDRAGSEKLFFGSGTQLSVL.

The chain employs TRBV9 and TRBJ2-7; TRBD1 is a possible D gene (6 bases). Trimming took 4 bases from V and 6 from J, leaving 14 bases between them. Germline assignment: CDR1 SGDLS and CDR2 YYNGEE. The CDR3 extends over 13 amino acids. CDR3 protein: CASSPWTVGEQYV. The CDR3 coding sequence is TGTGCCAGCAGCCCTTGGACAGTTGGCGAGCAGTACGTC.

The J gene is TRBJ1-1, the V gene TRBV28; D call uncertain. V lost 3 bases, J lost 0 bases, and 8 bases lay in between. Per the germline V gene, CDR1 is MDHEN and CDR2 is SYDVKM. The CDR3 sequence is 14 residues long. The CDR3 DNA follows: TGTGCCAGCAGTTTGGGCCCCGTGAACACTGAAGCTTTCTTT. Encoded protein: CASSLGPVNTEAFF.

In the case of this clone: Other DNA variants within this sample encode the same CDR3. V usage is TRBV9 and J usage is TRBJ1-4; 8 bases map to TRBD1. The CDR3 runs 15 residues. V shed 0 bases, J shed 8 bases, and the junction held 6 bases outside the gene matches. In germline, CDR1 is SGDLS, CDR2 YYNGEE. The CDR3 DNA sequence: TGTGCCAGCAGCGTAGGGCAGGGGGCAAGGGAAAAACTGTTTTTT. Its translation: CASSVGQGAREKLFF. Supplemented by reference TRBV9 and TRBJ1-4, the full variable domain reads DSGVTQTPKHLITATGQRVTLRCSPRSGDLSVYWYQQSLDQGLQFLIQYYNGEERAKGNILERFSAQQFPDLHSELNLSSLELGDSALYFCASSVGQGAREKLFFGSGTQLSVL.

The chain employs TRBV5-6 and TRBJ2-3, with 7 positions matching TRBD2. The V segment lost 3 bases and the J segment 4 bases; nucleotides outside the gene matches: 11. Germline lookup yields CDR1 SGHDT and CDR2 YYEEEE. The CDR3 runs to 16 residues. The CDR3 bases are TGTGCCAGCAGCTCATTCCGGGTGGGGAGGGCAGATACGCAGTATTTT. Translated: CASSSFRVGRADTQYF. Variable domain in full (rest from reference TRBV5-6 and TRBJ2-3): DAGVTQSPTHLIKTRGQQVTLRCSPKSGHDTVSWYQQALGQGPQFIFQYYEEEERQRGNFPDRFSGHQFPNYSSELNVNALLLGDSALYLCASSSFRVGRADTQYFGPGTRLTVL.

This clone has more than one count but fewer than ten. CDR3 nucleotide sequence: TGTGCTAGTGGTTTGGTGCCTACGGTAAACACCATATATTTT. This codes for CASGLVPTVNTIYF. V is TRBV12-5 and J is TRBJ1-3, with D hard to call. V lost 0 bases and J lost 6, with 9 bases in between. From germline, CDR1 is LGHNT and CDR2 FRNRAP. CDR3 length: 14 amino acids.

The V and J genes are TRBV6-1 and TRBJ2-7; 7 bases are shared with TRBD1. CDR3 length: 15 amino acids. CDR1 is MNHNS and CDR2 is SASEGT in the germline V gene. V dropped 6 bases and J dropped 2; count of bases not matched to a gene: 10. CDR3 region: CASSGRTGSPYEQYV. The CDR3 coding sequence is TGTGCCAGCAGCGGACGGACAGGTTCCCCCTACGAGCAGTACGTC.

The V and J genes are TRBV10-1 and TRBJ1-5; D is ambiguous. This CDR3 contains 15 residues. Between the trimmed V and J ends, which lost 5 bases and 5 bases, there was a span of 16 bases. The germline gives CDR1 WNHNN, CDR2 SYGVQD (reference sequence). CDR3 DNA sequence: TGCGCCAGCAGTTCGACCATGGGGAGGGATCAGCCCCAGCATTTT. Translating gives CASSSTMGRDQPQHF.

The rearrangement uses TRBV6-5 and TRBJ2-7; maybe TRBD2 (5 bases). The V and J ends lost 2 bases and 6 bases respectively, with 8 bases between them. Germline V gene data show CDR1 as MNHEY and CDR2 as SVGAGI. CDR3 length: 12 amino acids. The CDR3 here is CASSYPGGEQYV. The DNA of the CDR3 is TGTGCCAGCAGTTACCCCGGAGGCGAGCAGTACGTC.

V and J are TRBV6-5 and TRBJ2-5; 7 bases are a match to TRBD1. The V gene end was trimmed by 2 bases and the J gene end by 5 bases; junction bases not matched to a gene: 5. This CDR3 region has 14 residues. Germline CDR1 is MNHEY and CDR2 is SVGAGI. The chain's CDR3 is CASSYQDRSETQYF. CDR3 in DNA: TGTGCCAGCAGTTACCAGGACAGGAGTGAGACCCAGTACTTC.

This clone was observed a handful of times. J is TRBJ2-1 and V is TRBV19; TRBD2 might be the D (6 bases). Trimming pared 3 bases from V and 9 bases from J, leaving 9 bases between. CDR1 is LNHDA and CDR2 is SQIVND in the germline V gene (reference sequence). The CDR3 has 12 amino acids. The CDR3 loop reads CASSIGGSEQFF. As DNA, the CDR3 is TGTGCCAGTAGTATTGGAGGGAGTGAGCAGTTCTTC.

This sequence joins TRBV5-6 and TRBJ1-1, with D perhaps TRBD1 (5 bases). V lost 4 bases, J lost 1 base, and 20 bases lay in between. Germline loops: CDR1 SGHDT, CDR2 YYEEEE. The CDR3 spans 17 residues. Written as DNA, the CDR3 is TGTGCCAGCAGCCCAACCGGGACTAGCGGGTCGAACACTGAAGCTTTCTTT. It is translated as CASSPTGTSGSNTEAFF.

This clone was seen just once. The J gene is TRBJ1-4, the V gene TRBV28; 7 nucleotides agree with TRBD1. Trimming cost V 6 bases and J 6 bases; bases outside gene matches: 4. This CDR3 has 13 amino acids. Germline V gene sequence: CDR1 MDHEN, CDR2 SYDVKM. The CDR3 DNA reads TGTGCCAGCAGCCCAGACAGGGATGAAAAACTGTTTTTT. It specifies CASSPDRDEKLFF.

The rearrangement links TRBV5-1 to TRBJ1-3, with D possibly being TRBD1 (5 bases). CDR3 length: 13 amino acids. V was shortened by 6 bases and J by 0 bases, with 7 bases between the two germline ends. Germline values: CDR1 SGHRS, CDR2 YFSETQ. This CDR3 reads CASTDSSGNTIYF. CDR3 sequence (DNA): TGCGCCAGCACTGACAGCTCTGGAAACACCATATATTTT.